These 11 T cell receptor beta chains were all obtained from the same sample, sequenced in a study of T-cell reconstitution after alpha-beta-depleted transplantation in children. For TCRbeta, the library was prepared with unique molecular identifiers. TCRdb reprocessed the PCR reads via MiXCR and lists one record per CDR3 protein. The sample shows 480,000 or so distinct CDR3 sequences, over 9.5% of them seen only once. This specimen consisted of PBMCs, obtained before TCRalphabeta/CD19-depleted stem cell transplant. These receptors were obtained from a child younger than 10 with inherited bone marrow failure, due to receive a stem cell transplant.

This sequence joins TRBV9 and TRBJ2-1; the D is unclear. CDR1 and CDR2 (germline): SGDLS, YYNGEE. CDR3 length: 13 amino acids. The germline V and J ends were trimmed by 0 bases and 6 bases, with 7 bases remaining between them. The CDR3 bases are TGTGCCAGCAGCGTAGCTCCGTTCAATGAGCAGTTCTTC. It encodes CASSVAPFNEQFF.

The sample holds many counts of this clonotype. CDR3 amino acids: CASSQVSTDPSYEQYF. As DNA, the CDR3 is TGTGCCAGCAGCCAAGTTTCGACAGACCCCTCCTACGAGCAGTACTTC. The chain links TRBV4-2 to TRBJ2-7, with D perhaps TRBD1 (5 bases). Germline V gene sequence: CDR1 LGHNA, CDR2 YNFKEQ. Between the trimmed V and J ends, which lost 1 base and 0 bases, there was a span of 13 bases. This CDR3 region has 16 residues.

This clonotype appeared many times. This rearrangement joins TRBV12-3 or TRBV12-4 to TRBJ2-1; 7 nucleotides align to TRBD2. Germline trimming cut 3 bases from V and 8 bases from J; bases unmatched to any gene: 4. This CDR3 region has 13 residues. The DNA for the CDR3 is TGTGCCAGCAGTTTTACTAGCGTCGATGAGCAGTTCTTC. It codes for CASSFTSVDEQFF.

This clonotype occurred many times. This chain uses TRBV27 with TRBJ2-7; 7 positions agree with TRBD1. This CDR3 has 15 amino acids. Germline V lookup: CDR1 MNHEY, CDR2 SMNVEV (reference sequence). J was trimmed by 4 bases and V by 3 bases; bases with no gene match: 9. CDR3 sequence: CASSFLGTGAYEQYF. Written as DNA, the CDR3 is TGTGCCAGCAGTTTCCTGGGAACAGGGGCGTACGAGCAGTACTTC.

The sample holds many counts of this clonotype. The V gene is TRBV20-1, the J gene TRBJ1-1; D is perhaps TRBD1 (5 bases). There are 13 residues in the CDR3. Per the germline V gene, CDR1 is DFQATT and CDR2 is SNEGSKA (reference sequence). The CDR3 region is CSLRLGGRTEAFF. The CDR3 DNA is TGCAGCCTGCGGTTGGGGGGACGCACTGAAGCTTTCTTT.

This clonotype has a handful of counts. The CDR3 loop is CASSGGLATTYEQYF. The CDR3 region has the DNA TGCGCCAGCAGCGGGGGACTAGCGACAACCTACGAGCAGTACTTC. V gene TRBV5-1 combines with J gene TRBJ2-7; 10 nucleotides match TRBD2. The CDR3 runs 15 residues. Germline V gene data show CDR1 as SGHRS and CDR2 as YFSETQ. Trimming cost V 4 bases and J 2 bases; bases outside gene matches: 6.

V and J are TRBV7-2 and TRBJ2-3; 13 bases agree with TRBD2. CDR3 size: 18 residues. V was clipped by 4 bases and J by 5 bases; unmatched bases: 12. CDR1 is SGHTA and CDR2 is FQGNSA in the germline V gene. Written as DNA, the CDR3 is TGTGCCAGCAGCTCCCGGACTAGCGGGAGTTTCTCAGGAGATACGCAGTATTTT. Residues: CASSSRTSGSFSGDTQYF.

This clonotype came up many times. The chain couples TRBV12-3 or TRBV12-4 to TRBJ2-7; TRBD2 matches at 15 bases. This CDR3 region has 14 residues. The V and J ends lost 4 bases and 6 bases, in that order; junction bases with no gene match: 1. The CDR3 protein is CASSSGLAGGEQYF. CDR3 sequence (DNA): TGTGCCAGCAGTTCGGGACTAGCGGGAGGCGAGCAGTACTTC.

The chain combines TRBV6-2 or TRBV6-3 with TRBJ2-4, with 7 bases matching TRBD1. The CDR3 length is 14 residues. Per germline, CDR1 MNHEY and CDR2 SVGEGT. V shed 4 bases and J 7 bases; nucleotides not matched to a gene: 7. CDR3 protein: CASSSPTGWNIQYF. The CDR3 DNA is TGTGCCAGCAGTTCCCCGACAGGGTGGAACATTCAGTACTTC.

This clonotype has a count of ten or more. The rearrangement joins TRBV29-1 to TRBJ1-1, with 7 nucleotides matching TRBD1. In germline, CDR1 is SQVTM, CDR2 ANQGSEA. The CDR3 is 14 amino acids. Losses at the gene ends were 5 bases for V and 4 bases for J; bases not matched to a gene: 10. Here the CDR3 DNA reads TGCAGCGTTTCGGGACAGCGCCCGAGCACTGAAGCTTTCTTT. Protein sequence: CSVSGQRPSTEAFF.

This clonotype was seen repeatedly, ten times or more. The chain uses TRBV9 and TRBJ2-1; 9 bases fit TRBD2. J gave up 3 bases and V 3 bases, and 4 bases lay outside the gene matches. Looked up from germline, CDR1 is SGDLS and CDR2 is YYNGEE. This CDR3 has 15 amino acids. The CDR3 DNA sequence: TGTGCCAGCAGCGCGGGACTAGCCCTCTACAATGAGCAGTTCTTC. Translated, it gives CASSAGLALYNEQFF.